A single sample gave rise to the 14 T cell receptor beta chains below, sequenced in a study of blood T cell repertoires in COVID-19. The repertoire was sequenced with immunoSEQ multiplex PCR; TCRdb's copy has only in-frame clones and lacks some. The sample holds about 170,000 clones, 84% seen once. The source material was peripheral blood. Receptors originate from a man aged 40-50 years who had recovered from COVID-19.

The chain couples TRBV30 to TRBJ2-6; no clear D gene. Trimming stripped 3 bases from V and 4 bases from J, with 10 bases between. CDR1 GTSNPN and CDR2 SVGIG come from the germline V gene (reference sequence). The CDR3 runs to 14 residues. Here the CDR3 DNA reads TGTGCCTGGAGAATAAAAGCAGGGGCCAACGTCCTGACTTTC. This sequence encodes CAWRIKAGANVLTF.

This chain uses TRBV29-1 with TRBJ2-2; TRBD1 aligns across 7 bases. In germline, CDR1 is SQVTM, CDR2 ANQGSEA. The CDR3 consists of 14 residues. V lost 6 bases, J lost 4 bases, and 8 bases stayed unmatched. CDR3: CSVSHRGGTGELFF. CDR3 in DNA: TGCAGCGTATCGCACAGGGGTGGCACCGGGGAGCTGTTTTTT.

The J gene is TRBJ1-1, the V gene TRBV7-3; D perhaps matches TRBD1 (6 bases). Germline assignment: CDR1 SGHTA and CDR2 FQGTGA. Trimming removed 5 bases from V and 7 bases from J, with 11 bases in between. The CDR3 runs to 12 residues. The CDR3 reads CASSPQGGEAFF. CDR3 in DNA: TGTGCCAGCAGCCCACAGGGCGGTGAAGCTTTCTTT.

The chain joins TRBV27 to TRBJ1-2; 9 bases line up with TRBD1. Germline values: CDR1 MNHEY, CDR2 SMNVEV (reference sequence). This CDR3 has 14 amino acids. With V trimmed by 5 bases and J by 5 bases, 6 bases remained unmatched. The CDR3 reads CASSKDRGWYGYTF. In DNA form, the CDR3 reads TGTGCCAGCAGTAAGGACAGGGGATGGTATGGCTACACCTTC.

The rearrangement uses TRBV3-1 (or the pseudogene TRBV3-2) and TRBJ2-5, with 8 bases matching TRBD2. CDR1 LGHDT and CDR2 YNNKEL come from the germline V gene (reference sequence). This CDR3 region has 15 residues. The trim removed 4 bases at V and 5 bases at J, leaving 9 bases unmatched. The CDR3 coding sequence is TGTGCCAGCAGCCGCCGGGGGGGAGGTGGGGAGACCCAGTACTTC. Translation gives CASSRRGGGGETQYF.

This clone turned up a few times. The CDR3 loop reads CASSPRDSRFSYEQYF. As DNA, the CDR3 is TGTGCCAGCAGCCCCCGGGACAGCCGCTTTTCCTACGAGCAGTACTTC. The chain uses TRBV5-5 and TRBJ2-7; TRBD1 aligns across 7 bases. Losses at the gene ends were 4 bases for V and 1 base for J; bases not matched to a gene: 11. Germline CDR1 is SGHKS and CDR2 is YYEKEE (reference sequence). The CDR3 totals 16 residues.

The J gene is TRBJ2-7, the V gene TRBV3-1 (or the pseudogene TRBV3-2); D may be TRBD2 (6 bases). The V gene's germline CDR1 is LGHDT and CDR2 YNNKEL (reference sequence). Trimming cost V 10 bases and J 5 bases, with 18 bases left between them. The CDR3 covers 13 residues. CDR3 sequence: CAIGGRGRDEQYF. CDR3 bases: TGTGCCATCGGGGGACGGGGTAGAGACGAGCAGTACTTC.

CDR3 in amino acids: CASSLGVSSLGSGYTF. The DNA for the CDR3 is TGTGCCAGCAGCTTAGGAGTAAGTTCTCTGGGGAGCGGCTACACCTTC. This chain joins TRBV11-1 and TRBJ1-2; D is undetermined. CDR3 size: 16 residues. From germline, CDR1 is SGHAT and CDR2 FQDESV (reference sequence). Trimming shortened V by 1 base and J by 8 bases, and 20 bases separated the two germline ends. Full variable domain (missing parts from reference TRBV11-1 and TRBJ1-2): EAEVAQSPRYKITEKSQAVAFWCDPISGHATLYWYRQILGQGPELLVQFQDESVVDDSQLPKDRFSAERLKGVDSTLKIQPAELGDSAMYLCASSLGVSSLGSGYTFGSGTRLTVV.

V and J are TRBV6-5 and TRBJ1-1, with D uncertain. V lost 7 bases, J lost 4 bases, and 10 bases lay in between. Germline V CDR1 and CDR2: MNHEY, SVGAGI. This CDR3 spans 12 amino acids. Here the CDR3 DNA reads TGTGCCAGCAAAATTGGGCCCACTGAAGCTTTCTTT. Its translation: CASKIGPTEAFF.

The V call is TRBV6-1, the J call TRBJ2-1; 7 bases agree with TRBD2. Germline V gene lookup returns CDR1 MNHNS and CDR2 SASEGT. The CDR3 sequence is 15 residues long. Trimming took 1 base from V and 7 from J; bases not matched to a gene: 7. The CDR3 loop reads CASSEVGGKRNEQFF. The CDR3 DNA reads TGTGCCAGCAGTGAAGTGGGGGGGAAAAGGAATGAGCAGTTCTTC.

The chain recombines TRBV6-1 with TRBJ1-5, with D unresolved. With 0 bases removed from V and 2 bases from J, the gap between germline ends came to 17 bases. CDR3 length: 18 residues. In germline, CDR1 is MNHNS, CDR2 SASEGT. CDR3 protein: CASSEAAGGPEGNQPQHF. The CDR3 DNA follows: TGTGCCAGCAGTGAAGCGGCGGGAGGACCCGAGGGCAATCAGCCCCAGCATTTT.

This chain connects TRBV9 to TRBJ1-2; tentatively, D is TRBD1 (6 bases). The ends were cut back, 0 bases at V and 2 bases at J, with 11 bases in the middle. From germline, CDR1 is SGDLS and CDR2 YYNGEE. This CDR3 region has 15 residues. CDR3 DNA: TGTGCCAGCAGCGTAGAGGGCAGGGGAAACTATGGCTACACCTTC. Translation: CASSVEGRGNYGYTF. Based on the CDR3 plus reference TRBV9 and TRBJ1-2, the full variable domain is DSGVTQTPKHLITATGQRVTLRCSPRSGDLSVYWYQQSLDQGLQFLIQYYNGEERAKGNILERFSAQQFPDLHSELNLSSLELGDSALYFCASSVEGRGNYGYTFGSGTRLTVV.

The chain joins TRBV9 to TRBJ2-3, with D perhaps TRBD2 (7 bases). The length of the CDR3 is 16 residues. V was shortened by 5 bases and J by 2 bases, with 18 bases between the two germline ends. The germline gives CDR1 SGDLS, CDR2 YYNGEE. Written as DNA, the CDR3 is TGTGCCAGCAGTTCTTCTGGCGGGGGACACACAGATACGCAGTATTTT. As protein: CASSSSGGGHTDTQYF.

V and J are TRBV7-9 and TRBJ2-3; the D gene is possibly TRBD2 (7 bases). V was cut by 5 bases and J by 2 bases, with 14 bases left in between. The length of the CDR3 is 15 residues. The germline V gene encodes CDR1 SEHNR and CDR2 FQNEAQ (reference sequence). CDR3 protein: CASSRNGGHTDTQYF. The CDR3 nucleotides are TGTGCCAGCAGCCGTAACGGGGGGCACACAGATACGCAGTATTTT.